The clone carrying this T cell receptor (beta chain) was detected a few times. No antigen is known for it. Germline CDR1 reads MNHNS; CDR2 reads SASEGT. With 7 bases removed from V and 4 bases from J, the gap between germline ends came to 13 bases. This CDR3 spans 13 amino acids. This sample is drawn from a study of cytomegalovirus exposure and HLA in healthy donors. Study information: The use of the same platform for the 120 validation repertoires and the roughly 670 first-cohort repertoires was reported by a later analysis. The study, taken as a whole, reports: The study recorded about 160 TCR beta chains that were cytomegalovirus-associated. Subsequent analysis of the roughly 120 validation repertoires found a tendency for first-cohort TCR clusters to co-occur. Confirmation in vitro established that three CMV-associated chains were specific for CMV antigens.

TCRdb's table, derived via immunoSEQ multiplex PCR, lists solely in-frame clones and lacks some. The sample lists 110,000 to 150,000 clones; just under 85% were seen once. The specimen was PBMCs. The chain is built from TRBV6-1 and TRBJ1-1; no reliable D call. The sequence came from a woman aged 25-40 years in good health and CMV-seronegative. The CDR3 protein is CASIRVPGTEAFF. The CDR3 DNA reads TGTGCCAGCATTCGGGTCCCGGGCACTGAAGCTTTCTTT.